These T cell receptor beta chains were read from a single sample in a study of T cell responses to AZD1222 COVID-19 vaccine. Sequencing used immunoSEQ multiplex PCR; TCRdb keeps in-frame clones, though not all of them. The data show about 120,000 clones, approximately 91% seen once. This specimen was peripheral blood, taken 28 days after the second AZD1222 dose. These receptors originate from an adult who received the AZD1222 COVID-19 vaccine. Both conserved end residues are part of each CDR3. A D gene is named only where the DNA matches it firmly. The size entry is marked missing in some rows and otherwise reads once, few, many or a size class.

V gene,D gene,J gene,clone size,CDR3 DNA,CDR3 protein
TRBV28,NA,TRBJ1-4,NA,TGTGCCAGCAGTTCCAACGGGATCGAAAAACTGTTTTTT,CASSSNGIEKLFF
TRBV7-8,NA,TRBJ1-2,NA,TGTGCCAGCAGCCCCCAGGTTCAGTCGAACTATGGCTACACCTTC,CASSPQVQSNYGYTF
TRBV7-3,NA,TRBJ2-3,once,TGTGCCAGCAGCCCACGAGGCGGGACGGGTATAGATACGCAGTATTTT,CASSPRGGTGIDTQYF
TRBV9,TRBD1,TRBJ2-7,NA,TGTGCCAGCAGCCCCCGGACAGGGCTCGAGCAGTACTTC,CASSPRTGLEQYF
TRBV27,TRBD2,TRBJ2-7,NA,TGTGCCAGCAGTTTAAGGGGACTAGCGGGTTCCTACGAGCAGTACTTC,CASSLRGLAGSYEQYF
TRBV28,NA,TRBJ1-1,NA,TGTGCCAGCAGTTTCCGGCTGAACACTGAAGCTTTCTTT,CASSFRLNTEAFF
TRBV7-8,NA,TRBJ1-5,NA,TGTGCCAGCAGCCAGGGTATCGGCAATCAGCCCCAGCATTTT,CASSQGIGNQPQHF
TRBV9,TRBD2,TRBJ2-1,NA,TGTGCCAGCAGCCCTCGTAGCGGGACTAGCGGGAGTTTGGGCTACAATGAGCAGTTCTTC,CASSPRSGTSGSLGYNEQFF
TRBV5-1,NA,TRBJ1-1,NA,TGCGCCAGCAGCTTTCAGGGGTATGGGACTGAAGCTTTCTTT,CASSFQGYGTEAFF
TRBV4-2,TRBD1,TRBJ2-7,NA,TGTGCCAGCAGCCAAGCCGGACAGGGGTCCTTCTTCTCCTACGAGCAGTACTTC,CASSQAGQGSFFSYEQYF
TRBV5-5,NA,TRBJ2-2,NA,TGTGCCAGCAGCTTGGGGCCAGCGGCGAACACCGGGGAGCTGTTTTTT,CASSLGPAANTGELFF
TRBV9,TRBD2,TRBJ2-3,NA,TGTGCCAGCAGCGAGCGGGGGATTAGCACAGATACGCAGTATTTT,CASSERGISTDTQYF
TRBV5-1,TRBD1,TRBJ2-7,NA,TGCGCCAGCAGCTTAGGGACAGGGGGCGTCGAGCAGTACTTC,CASSLGTGGVEQYF
TRBV18,TRBD2,TRBJ2-2,NA,TGTGCCAGCTCACCATATTACCTAGCGGACAACACCGGGGAGCTGTTTTTT,CASSPYYLADNTGELFF
TRBV19,TRBD1,TRBJ2-3,NA,TGTGCCAGTAGCGTCGACAGGGTTGCAGATACGCAGTATTTT,CASSVDRVADTQYF
TRBV5-6,NA,TRBJ1-1,NA,TGTGCCAGCAGCTTTCAACGAATTGAAGCTTTCTTT,CASSFQRIEAFF
TRBV6-1,TRBD2,TRBJ2-5,few,TGTGCCAGCAGTGTGGGTTTTGGGCTAGCGGGAGTGGGAGAGACCCAGTACTTC,CASSVGFGLAGVGETQYF
TRBV7-2,NA,TRBJ2-3,NA,TGTGCCAGCAGCTTAGGGGCGGGGAGACACACAGATACGCAGTATTTT,CASSLGAGRHTDTQYF
TRBV5-4,TRBD2,TRBJ2-3,once,TGTGCCAGCAGCCGCTCGGGGGGGCCGGGCACAGATACGCAGTATTTT,CASSRSGGPGTDTQYF
TRBV30,TRBD1,TRBJ1-1,NA,TGTGCCTGGAGCGGACAGGGGGGGACTGAAGCTTTCTTT,CAWSGQGGTEAFF
TRBV18,NA,TRBJ1-6,NA,TGTGCCAGCTCACCACCCCGGGGTTTGAATTCACCCCTCCACTTT,CASSPPRGLNSPLHF
TRBV4-1,NA,TRBJ1-4,NA,TGCGCCAGCAGCCTCTCGGGCCTGCTGTACGAAAAACTGTTTTTT,CASSLSGLLYEKLFF
TRBV5-1,TRBD1,TRBJ1-5,once,TGCGCCAGCAGCGCTGGACAGGGCGGGCAGCCCCAGCATTTT,CASSAGQGGQPQHF
TRBV5-3,TRBD2,TRBJ2-1,NA,TGTGCCAGATCGCCGGGACTAGCGGGAGATTGGTCCTACAATGAGCAGTTCTTC,CARSPGLAGDWSYNEQFF
TRBV14,NA,TRBJ1-3,NA,TGTGCCAGCAGCCAAGATCTTAATGGAAACACCATATATTTT,CASSQDLNGNTIYF
TRBV19,NA,TRBJ2-1,NA,TGTGCCAGTAGTATGGGACCTTCCTTAGGTGAGCAGTTCTTC,CASSMGPSLGEQFF
TRBV7-6,NA,TRBJ2-7,NA,TGTGCCAGCAGCTTCAAGGTTTCAGGCGAGCAGTACTTC,CASSFKVSGEQYF
TRBV2,NA,TRBJ1-2,once,TGTGCCAGCAGTGAAGTGGAGGCCTATGGCTACACCTTC,CASSEVEAYGYTF
TRBV5-1,TRBD1,TRBJ2-3,NA,TGCGCCAGCAGCTCAAGACAGGGGTCAGATACGCAGTATTTT,CASSSRQGSDTQYF
TRBV10-3,TRBD1,TRBJ2-6,NA,TGTGCCATCAGTGGGCCGGGACAGGGGTCTGGGGCCAACGTCCTGACTTTC,CAISGPGQGSGANVLTF
TRBV2,NA,TRBJ2-2,NA,TGTGCCAGCAAACGGTTAGAGGGAACGGATCCCGGGGAGCTGTTTTTT,CASKRLEGTDPGELFF